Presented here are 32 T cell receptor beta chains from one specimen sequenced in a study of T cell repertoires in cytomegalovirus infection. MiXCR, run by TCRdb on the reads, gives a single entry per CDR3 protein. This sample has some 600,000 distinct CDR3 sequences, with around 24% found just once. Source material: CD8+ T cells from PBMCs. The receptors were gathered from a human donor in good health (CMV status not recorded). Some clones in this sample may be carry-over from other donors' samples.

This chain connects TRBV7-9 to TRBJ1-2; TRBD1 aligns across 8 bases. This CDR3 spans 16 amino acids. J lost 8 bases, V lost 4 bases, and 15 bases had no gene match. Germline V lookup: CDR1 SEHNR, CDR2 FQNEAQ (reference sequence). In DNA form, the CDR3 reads TGTGCCAGCAGCTATCCCCGGGGAACAGGGGGATCCGGCTACACCTTC. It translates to CASSYPRGTGGSGYTF.

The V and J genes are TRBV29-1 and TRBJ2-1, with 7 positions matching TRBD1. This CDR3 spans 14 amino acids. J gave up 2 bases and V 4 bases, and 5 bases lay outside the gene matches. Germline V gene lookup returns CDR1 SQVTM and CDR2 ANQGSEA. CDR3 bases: TGCAGCGTTGGGGGGACAGCGACCTACAATGAGCAGTTCTTC. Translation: CSVGGTATYNEQFF.

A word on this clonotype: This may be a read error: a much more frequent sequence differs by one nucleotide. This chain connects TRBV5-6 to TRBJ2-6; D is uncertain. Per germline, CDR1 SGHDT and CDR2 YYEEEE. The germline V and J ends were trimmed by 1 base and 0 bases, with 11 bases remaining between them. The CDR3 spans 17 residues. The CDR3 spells CASSLYKGYSGANVLTF. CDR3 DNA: TGTGCCAGCAGCTTGTATAAAGGTTACTCTGGGGCCAACGTCCTGACTTTC.

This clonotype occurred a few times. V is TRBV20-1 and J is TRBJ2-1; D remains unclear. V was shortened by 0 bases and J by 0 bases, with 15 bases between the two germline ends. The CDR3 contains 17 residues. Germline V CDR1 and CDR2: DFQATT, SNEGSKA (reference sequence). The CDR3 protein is CSARDVETFSSYNEQFF. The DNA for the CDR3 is TGCAGTGCTAGAGATGTCGAGACTTTTAGCTCCTACAATGAGCAGTTCTTC.

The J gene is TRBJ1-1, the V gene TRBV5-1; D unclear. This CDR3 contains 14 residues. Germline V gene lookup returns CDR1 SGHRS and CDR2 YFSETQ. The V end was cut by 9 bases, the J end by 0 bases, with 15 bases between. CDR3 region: CANSPGTMNTEAFF. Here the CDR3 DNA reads TGCGCCAACAGTCCAGGAACGATGAACACTGAAGCTTTCTTT.

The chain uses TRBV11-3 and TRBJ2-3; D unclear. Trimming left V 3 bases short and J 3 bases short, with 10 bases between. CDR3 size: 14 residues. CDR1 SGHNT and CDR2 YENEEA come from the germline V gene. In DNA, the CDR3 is TGTGCCAGCAGCTTTGAAGGCCCTACAGATACGCAGTATTTT. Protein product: CASSFEGPTDTQYF.

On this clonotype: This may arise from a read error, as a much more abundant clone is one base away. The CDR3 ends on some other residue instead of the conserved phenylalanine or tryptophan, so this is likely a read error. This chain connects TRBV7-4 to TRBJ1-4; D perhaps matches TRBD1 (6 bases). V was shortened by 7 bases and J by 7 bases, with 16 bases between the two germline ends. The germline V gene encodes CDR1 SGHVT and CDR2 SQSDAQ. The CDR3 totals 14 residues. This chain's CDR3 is CASKRGGQSEKLFC. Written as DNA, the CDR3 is TGTGCCAGCAAGCGTGGGGGGCAGAGTGAAAAACTGTTTTGT.

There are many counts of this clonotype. This CDR3 reads CASSYAIPDRRLINSPLHF. CDR3 in DNA: TGTGCCAGCAGTTACGCAATCCCGGACAGGCGACTTATTAATTCACCCCTCCACTTT. V usage is TRBV6-5 and J usage is TRBJ1-6; 7 nucleotides match TRBD1. V lost 2 bases, J lost 6 bases, and 16 bases stayed unmatched. Per germline, CDR1 MNHEY and CDR2 SVGAGI. This CDR3 contains 19 residues.

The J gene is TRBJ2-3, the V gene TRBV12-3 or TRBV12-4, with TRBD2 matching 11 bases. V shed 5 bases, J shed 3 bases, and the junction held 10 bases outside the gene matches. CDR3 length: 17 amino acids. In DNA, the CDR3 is TGTGCCAGCAGTCCCCCCCAACTAGCGGGAGATACAGATACGCAGTATTTT. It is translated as CASSPPQLAGDTDTQYF.

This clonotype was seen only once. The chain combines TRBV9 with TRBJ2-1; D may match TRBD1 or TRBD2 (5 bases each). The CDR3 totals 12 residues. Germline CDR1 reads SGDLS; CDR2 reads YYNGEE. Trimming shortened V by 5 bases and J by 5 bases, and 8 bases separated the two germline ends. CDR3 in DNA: TGTGCCAGCAGGGGACGAAACAATGAGCAGTTCTTC. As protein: CASRGRNNEQFF.

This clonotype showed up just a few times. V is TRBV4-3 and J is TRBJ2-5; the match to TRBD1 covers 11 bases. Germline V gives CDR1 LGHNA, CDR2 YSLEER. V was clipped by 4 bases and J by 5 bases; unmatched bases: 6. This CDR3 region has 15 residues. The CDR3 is CASSRDRGKLETQYF. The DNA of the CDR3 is TGCGCCAGCAGCCGGGACAGGGGGAAGTTGGAGACCCAGTACTTC.

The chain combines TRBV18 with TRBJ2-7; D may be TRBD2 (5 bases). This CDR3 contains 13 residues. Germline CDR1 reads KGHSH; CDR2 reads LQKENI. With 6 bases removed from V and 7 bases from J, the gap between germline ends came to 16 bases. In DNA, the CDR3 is TGTGCCAGCTCCCGATACTCTCCGGGGGAGCAGTACTTC. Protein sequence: CASSRYSPGEQYF.

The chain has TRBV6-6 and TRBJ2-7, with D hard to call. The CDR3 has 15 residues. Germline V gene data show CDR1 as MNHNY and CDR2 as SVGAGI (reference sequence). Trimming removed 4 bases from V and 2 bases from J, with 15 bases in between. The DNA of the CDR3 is TGTGCCAGCAGTTTTAGAGATTCGGCTCCCTACGAGCAGTACTTC. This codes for CASSFRDSAPYEQYF.

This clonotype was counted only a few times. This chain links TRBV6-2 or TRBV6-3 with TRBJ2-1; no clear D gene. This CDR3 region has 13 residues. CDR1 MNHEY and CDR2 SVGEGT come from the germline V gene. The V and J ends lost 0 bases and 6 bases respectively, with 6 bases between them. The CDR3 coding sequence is TGTGCCAGCAGTTACTCCCCCCGCAATGAGCAGTTCTTC. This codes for CASSYSPRNEQFF.

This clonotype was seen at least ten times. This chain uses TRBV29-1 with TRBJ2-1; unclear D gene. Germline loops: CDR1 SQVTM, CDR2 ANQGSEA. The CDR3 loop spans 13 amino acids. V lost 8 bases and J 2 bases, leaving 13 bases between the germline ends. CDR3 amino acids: CSSDPSPYNEQFF. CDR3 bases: TGCAGCTCGGACCCATCACCCTACAATGAGCAGTTCTTC.

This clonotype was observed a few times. The CDR3 reads CASSPGSPRVYGYTF. The CDR3 DNA follows: TGTGCCAGCAGCCCCGGCAGCCCTAGAGTCTATGGCTACACCTTC. The gene calls are TRBV27 and TRBJ1-2; D remains ambiguous. Germline assignment: CDR1 MNHEY and CDR2 SMNVEV (reference sequence). Trimming left V 6 bases short and J 4 bases short, with 18 bases between. The CDR3 is 15 amino acids.

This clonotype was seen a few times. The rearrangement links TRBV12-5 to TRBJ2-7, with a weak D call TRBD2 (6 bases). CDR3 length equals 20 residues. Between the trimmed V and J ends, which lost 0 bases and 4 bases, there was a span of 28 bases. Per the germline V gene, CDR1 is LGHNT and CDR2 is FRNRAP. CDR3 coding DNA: TGTGCTAGTGGTTTGGTAACGAGAGGTTGTGCGGGGCCCCGTAGGTACGAGCAGTACGTC. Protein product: CASGLVTRGCAGPRRYEQYV.

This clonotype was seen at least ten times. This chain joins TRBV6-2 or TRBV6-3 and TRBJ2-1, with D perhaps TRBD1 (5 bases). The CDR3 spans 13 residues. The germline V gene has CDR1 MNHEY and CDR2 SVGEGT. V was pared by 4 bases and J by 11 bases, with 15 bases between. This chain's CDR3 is CASSSTQGRKQFF. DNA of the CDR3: TGTGCCAGCAGTTCCACCCAGGGTAGGAAGCAGTTCTTC.

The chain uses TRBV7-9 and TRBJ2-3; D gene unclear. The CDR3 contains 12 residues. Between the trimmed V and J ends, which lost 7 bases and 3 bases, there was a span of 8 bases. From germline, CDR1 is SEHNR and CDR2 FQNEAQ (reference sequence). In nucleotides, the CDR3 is TGTGCCAGCAATGGGGTGACAGATACGCAGTATTTT. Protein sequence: CASNGVTDTQYF.

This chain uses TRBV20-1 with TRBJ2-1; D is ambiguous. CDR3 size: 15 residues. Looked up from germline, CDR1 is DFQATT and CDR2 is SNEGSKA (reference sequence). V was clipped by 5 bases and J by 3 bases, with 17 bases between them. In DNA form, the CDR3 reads TGCAGTGCTCCCCCCAGGTTCCCTGACTACAATGAGCAGTTCTTC. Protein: CSAPPRFPDYNEQFF.

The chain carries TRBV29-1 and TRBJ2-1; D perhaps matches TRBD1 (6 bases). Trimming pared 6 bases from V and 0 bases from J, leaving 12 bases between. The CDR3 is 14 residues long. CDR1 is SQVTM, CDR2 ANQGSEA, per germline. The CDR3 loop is CSVPGTLSYNEQFF. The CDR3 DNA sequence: TGCAGCGTCCCCGGGACACTCTCCTACAATGAGCAGTTCTTC.

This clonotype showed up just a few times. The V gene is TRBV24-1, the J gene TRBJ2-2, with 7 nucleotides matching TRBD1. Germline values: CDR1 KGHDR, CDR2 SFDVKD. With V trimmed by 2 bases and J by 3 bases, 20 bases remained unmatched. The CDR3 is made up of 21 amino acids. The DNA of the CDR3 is TGTGCCACCAGTGATTCCCTACGACAGGGAGCGACAGCGCGAGACACCGGGGAGCTGTTTTTT. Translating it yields CATSDSLRQGATARDTGELFF.

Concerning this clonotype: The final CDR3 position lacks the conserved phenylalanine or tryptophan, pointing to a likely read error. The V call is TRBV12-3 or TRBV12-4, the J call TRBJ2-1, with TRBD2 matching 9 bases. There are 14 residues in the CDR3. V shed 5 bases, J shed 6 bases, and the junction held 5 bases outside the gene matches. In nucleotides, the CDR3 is TGTGCCAGCAGTCCGGGGACTAGCCTCAATGAGCAGTTCTCC. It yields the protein CASSPGTSLNEQFS.

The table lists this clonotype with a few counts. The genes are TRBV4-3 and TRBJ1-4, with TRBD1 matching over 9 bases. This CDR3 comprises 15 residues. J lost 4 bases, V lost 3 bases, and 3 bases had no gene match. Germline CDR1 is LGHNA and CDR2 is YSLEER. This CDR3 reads CASSQGTGINEKLFF. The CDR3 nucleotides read TGCGCCAGCAGCCAGGGGACAGGGATTAATGAAAAACTGTTTTTT.

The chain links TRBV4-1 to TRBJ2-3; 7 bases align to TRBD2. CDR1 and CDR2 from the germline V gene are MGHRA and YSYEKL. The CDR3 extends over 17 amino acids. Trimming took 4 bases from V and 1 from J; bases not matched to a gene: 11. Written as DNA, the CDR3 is TGCGCCAGCAGCCTCGACTTTAGTGGGGGGGGCACAGATACGCAGTATTTT. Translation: CASSLDFSGGGTDTQYF.

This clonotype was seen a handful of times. The CDR3 here is CASRGAEYSNQPQHF. DNA of the CDR3: TGTGCCAGCAGGGGCGCCGAATATAGCAATCAGCCCCAGCATTTT. This chain links TRBV12-3 or TRBV12-4 with TRBJ1-5; D call uncertain. V lost 6 bases, J lost 0 bases, and 12 bases lay in between. The CDR3 is made up of 15 amino acids.

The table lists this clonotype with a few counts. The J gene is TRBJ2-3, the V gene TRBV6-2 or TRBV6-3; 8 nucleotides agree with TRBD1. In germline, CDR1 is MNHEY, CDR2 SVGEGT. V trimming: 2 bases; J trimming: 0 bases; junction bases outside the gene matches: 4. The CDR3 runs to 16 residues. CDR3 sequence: CASSYPDRVSTDTQYF. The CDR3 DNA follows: TGTGCCAGCAGTTACCCGGACAGGGTTAGCACAGATACGCAGTATTTT.

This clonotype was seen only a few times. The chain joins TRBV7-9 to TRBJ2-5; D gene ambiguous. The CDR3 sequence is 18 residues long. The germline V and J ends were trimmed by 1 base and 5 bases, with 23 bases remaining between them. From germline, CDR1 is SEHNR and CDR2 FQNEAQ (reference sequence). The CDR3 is CASSLDLRKGETRETQYF. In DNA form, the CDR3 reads TGTGCCAGCAGCTTAGATCTTCGCAAGGGTGAGACAAGGGAGACCCAGTACTTC.

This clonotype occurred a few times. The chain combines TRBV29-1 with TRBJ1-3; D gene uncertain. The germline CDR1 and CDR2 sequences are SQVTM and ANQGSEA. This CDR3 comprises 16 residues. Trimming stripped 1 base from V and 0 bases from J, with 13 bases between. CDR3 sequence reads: CSVEGTGRSSGNTIYF. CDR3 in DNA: TGCAGCGTTGAAGGAACCGGAAGAAGCTCTGGAAACACCATATATTTT.

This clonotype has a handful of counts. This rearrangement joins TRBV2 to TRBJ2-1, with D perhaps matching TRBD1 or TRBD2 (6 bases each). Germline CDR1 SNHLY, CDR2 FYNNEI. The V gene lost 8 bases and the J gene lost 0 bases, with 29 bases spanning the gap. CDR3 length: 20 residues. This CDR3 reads CASPGGRPLSGSSSYNEQFF. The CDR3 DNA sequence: TGTGCCAGCCCTGGGGGCAGGCCCTTGAGCGGGTCGAGCTCCTACAATGAGCAGTTCTTC.

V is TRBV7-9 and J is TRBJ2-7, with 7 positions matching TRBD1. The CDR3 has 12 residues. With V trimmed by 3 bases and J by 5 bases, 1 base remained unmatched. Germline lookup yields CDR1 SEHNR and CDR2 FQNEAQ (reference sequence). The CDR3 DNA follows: TGTGCCAGCAGCTTGGACAGGAACGAGCAGTACGTC. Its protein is CASSLDRNEQYV.

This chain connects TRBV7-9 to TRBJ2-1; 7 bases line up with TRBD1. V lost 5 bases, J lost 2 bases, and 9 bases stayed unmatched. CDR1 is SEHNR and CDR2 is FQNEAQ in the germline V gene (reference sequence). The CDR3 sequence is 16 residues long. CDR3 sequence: CASSVKVGGAYNEQFF. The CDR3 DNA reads TGTGCCAGCAGCGTCAAGGTAGGGGGCGCCTACAATGAGCAGTTCTTC.